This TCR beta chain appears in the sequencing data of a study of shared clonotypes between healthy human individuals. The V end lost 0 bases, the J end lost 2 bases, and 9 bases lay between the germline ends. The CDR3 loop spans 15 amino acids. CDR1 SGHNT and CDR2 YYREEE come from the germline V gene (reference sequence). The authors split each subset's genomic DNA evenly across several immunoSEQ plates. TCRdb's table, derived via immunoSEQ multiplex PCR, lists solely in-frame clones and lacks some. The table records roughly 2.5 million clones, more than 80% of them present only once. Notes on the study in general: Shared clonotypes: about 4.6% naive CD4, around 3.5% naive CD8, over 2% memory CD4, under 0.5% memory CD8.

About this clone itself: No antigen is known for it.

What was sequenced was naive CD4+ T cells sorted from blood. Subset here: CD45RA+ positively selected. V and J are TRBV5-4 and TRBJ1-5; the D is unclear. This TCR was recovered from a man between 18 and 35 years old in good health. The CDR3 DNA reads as TGTGCCAGCAGCTTGGGCGGGGATGGCAATCAGCCCCAGCATTTT. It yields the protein CASSLGGDGNQPQHF.